The 30 T cell receptor beta chains in this list originate from one sample, sequenced in a study of shared clonotypes between healthy human individuals. TCRdb's table, derived via immunoSEQ multiplex PCR, lists solely in-frame clones and lacks some. The profile shows fewer than 400,000 clones, approximately 79% of them singletons. The material sequenced was memory CD4+ T cells sorted from blood. Subset defined: CD45RA-negative fraction. The receptors here all came from a man younger than 40 in good health.

DNA of the CDR3: TGTGCCAGCACCGGACAGCCCGGGAGCTACACCTTC. It specifies CASTGQPGSYTF. The chain has TRBV25-1 and TRBJ1-2; weak D call: TRBD1 (6 bases). The CDR3 loop spans 12 amino acids. Germline-derived CDR1 and CDR2 are MGHDK and SYGVNS. V was trimmed by 7 bases and J by 9 bases, leaving 15 bases between them.

V is TRBV2 and J is TRBJ2-7; D is uncertain. Germline CDR1 is SNHLY and CDR2 is FYNNEI. Trimming cost V 11 bases and J 1 base, with 12 bases left between them. The CDR3 length is 12 residues. CDR3 coding DNA: TGTGCCGGAAAGACGGATTCCTACGAGCAGTACTTC. This encodes CAGKTDSYEQYF.

Note on this clone: A much larger clone differs from this one at a single base, so this may be a read error. The CDR3 ends on some other residue instead of the conserved phenylalanine or tryptophan, so this is likely a read error. This chain joins TRBV5-8 and TRBJ1-1; D not resolved. The CDR3 consists of 15 residues. In germline, CDR1 is SGHTS, CDR2 YDEGEE. The V end lost 2 bases, the J end lost 0 bases, and 11 bases lay between the germline ends. Here the CDR3 reads CASSFDGLMNTEAFL. CDR3 nucleotide sequence: TGTGCCAGCAGCTTCGACGGCCTAATGAACACTGAAGCTTTCCTT.

A single count supports this clone. The chain uses TRBV6-6 and TRBJ1-1; D gene unclear. Looked up from germline, CDR1 is MNHNY and CDR2 is SVGAGI (reference sequence). This CDR3 is 13 amino acids long. V lost 6 bases to trimming and J lost 5 bases, with 13 bases between them. The CDR3 sequence is CASSSHPTTEAFF. In DNA, the CDR3 is TGTGCCAGCAGCAGTCACCCTACTACTGAAGCTTTCTTT.

The chain links TRBV14 to TRBJ2-2; tentatively, D is TRBD1 (5 bases). The CDR3 contains 15 residues. Germline V CDR1 and CDR2: SGHDN, FVKESK. V gave up 4 bases and J gave up 1 base, with 10 bases separating them. The CDR3 DNA reads TGTGCCAGCAGCCGACAGTTTTTGAACACCGGGGAGCTGTTTTTT. Its translation is CASSRQFLNTGELFF.

This chain uses TRBV19 with TRBJ2-7; 8 positions match TRBD1. Per germline, CDR1 LNHDA and CDR2 SQIVND (reference sequence). V trimming: 7 bases; J trimming: 5 bases; junction bases outside the gene matches: 7. CDR3 length equals 13 residues. CDR3 bases: TGTGCCAGTAACGACAGGGGTAGGGACGAGCAGTACTTC. Residues: CASNDRGRDEQYF.

The V call is TRBV11-2, the J call TRBJ1-1; D is unclear. The CDR3 sequence is 11 residues long. V was trimmed by 1 base and J by 7 bases, leaving 4 bases between them. Looked up from germline, CDR1 is SGHAT and CDR2 is FQNNGV. In DNA, the CDR3 is TGTGCCAGCAGCTTAGCTGGTGAAGCTTTCTTT. This codes for CASSLAGEAFF.

The V and J genes are TRBV7-9 and TRBJ2-2; D might be TRBD2 (6 bases). The germline CDR1 and CDR2 sequences are SEHNR and FQNEAQ (reference sequence). This CDR3 spans 13 amino acids. V was trimmed by 8 bases and J by 1 base, leaving 8 bases between them. The CDR3 protein is CASWRENTGELFF. The CDR3, as DNA: TGTGCCAGCTGGCGGGAGAACACCGGGGAGCTGTTTTTT. The entire variable domain, with the rest obtained from reference TRBV7-9 and TRBJ2-2, is as follows: DTGVSQNPRHKITKRGQNVTFRCDPISEHNRLYWYRQTLGQGPEFLTYFQNEAQLEKSRLLSDRFSAERPKGSFSTLEIQRTEQGDSAMYLCASWRENTGELFFGEGSRLTVL.

The table lists this clone with a few counts. The chain employs TRBV5-1 and TRBJ1-6; D is ambiguous. This CDR3 comprises 13 residues. Germline V CDR1 and CDR2: SGHRS, YFSETQ. Trimming took off 3 bases at V and 9 bases at J, with 10 bases between the two ends. CDR3 in amino acids: CASSSAVGSPLHF. The CDR3 region has the DNA TGCGCCAGCAGCTCGGCAGTCGGTTCACCCCTCCACTTT.

This chain uses TRBV7-9 with TRBJ2-1; 10 bases are a match to TRBD2. The V segment lost 5 bases and the J segment 4 bases; nucleotides outside the gene matches: 5. CDR3 length: 15 residues. Germline V gene lookup returns CDR1 SEHNR and CDR2 FQNEAQ (reference sequence). CDR3 nucleotides: TGTGCCAGCAGCGGCATAGCGGGAGGATACAATGAGCAGTTCTTC. This codes for CASSGIAGGYNEQFF. The complete variable domain, with remaining parts taken from reference TRBV7-9 and TRBJ2-1, reads DTGVSQNPRHKITKRGQNVTFRCDPISEHNRLYWYRQTLGQGPEFLTYFQNEAQLEKSRLLSDRFSAERPKGSFSTLEIQRTEQGDSAMYLCASSGIAGGYNEQFFGPGTRLTVL.

The V call is TRBV5-6, the J call TRBJ1-2; D unclear. The V end lost 1 base, the J end lost 4 bases, and 14 bases lay between the germline ends. The germline gives CDR1 SGHDT, CDR2 YYEEEE. The CDR3 covers 15 residues. CDR3 loop: CASSLRQPVGYGYTF. The CDR3 DNA reads as TGTGCCAGCAGCTTGAGGCAACCGGTGGGCTATGGCTACACCTTC.

The rearrangement uses TRBV2 and TRBJ2-7; 10 bases line up with TRBD1. V shed 4 bases, J shed 3 bases, and the junction held 3 bases outside the gene matches. Germline CDR1 reads SNHLY; CDR2 reads FYNNEI. CDR3 size: 14 residues. The CDR3 DNA reads TGTGCCAGCAGTGCCCGGGACAGGGGCTACGAGCAGTACTTC. It codes for CASSARDRGYEQYF.

The rearrangement uses TRBV5-1 and TRBJ2-7, with a weak D call TRBD1 (6 bases). This CDR3 region has 13 residues. Germline V gives CDR1 SGHRS, CDR2 YFSETQ. V lost 4 bases and J lost 6, with 14 bases in between. In nucleotides, the CDR3 is TGCGCCAGCAGCCTCAGGGGTCTCGGCGAGCAGTACTTC. It specifies CASSLRGLGEQYF.

In its sample, this clone was seen many times. The chain links TRBV5-4 to TRBJ2-1; 9 bases are a match to TRBD2. The CDR3 is made up of 13 amino acids. CDR1 is SGHNT, CDR2 YYREEE, per germline (reference sequence). V lost 4 bases, J lost 7 bases, and 3 bases stayed unmatched. In DNA, the CDR3 is TGTGCCAGCAGCCCGGGACTAGCTAATGAGCAGTTCTTC. Protein product: CASSPGLANEQFF.

The DNA for the CDR3 is TGTGCCAGCTCACCATTACTATACGGGGGCGGCGGTGAGCAGTTCTTC. Amino acids: CASSPLLYGGGGEQFF. The chain joins TRBV18 to TRBJ2-1, with D possibly being TRBD1 or TRBD2 (6 bases each). The CDR3 covers 16 residues. Deletions cut 2 bases from V and 9 bases from J, with 20 bases between. Germline V lookup: CDR1 KGHSH, CDR2 LQKENI.

This clone was seen a handful of times. The CDR3 nucleotides are TGCGCCAGCAGCCAAGAGGCTAGCGGGACGTTCGGCGAGCAGTACTTC. This gives the protein CASSQEASGTFGEQYF. V usage is TRBV4-3 and J usage is TRBJ2-7; the match to TRBD2 covers 9 bases. In germline, CDR1 is LGHNA, CDR2 YSLEER. The length of the CDR3 is 16 residues. Unmatched junction bases numbered 9, after V lost 0 bases and J lost 6 bases.

In DNA form, the CDR3 reads TGTGCCAGCGAAGAGAATGAGCAGTTCTTC. This translates into CASEENEQFF. The chain employs TRBV6-1 and TRBJ2-1, with unresolved D. CDR1 and CDR2 from the germline V gene are MNHNS and SASEGT. The CDR3 spans 10 residues. V was trimmed by 8 bases and J by 7 bases, leaving 6 bases between them.

J is TRBJ1-2 and V is TRBV2; D uncertain. V lost 2 bases and J lost 8, with 12 bases in between. CDR1 and CDR2 (germline): SNHLY, FYNNEI. The CDR3 totals 13 residues. The CDR3 reads CASSESQDGGYTF. For the CDR3, the DNA is TGTGCCAGCAGTGAATCGCAGGATGGCGGCTACACCTTC.

This clone has a single count. The rearrangement links TRBV18 to TRBJ2-1; no clear D. The CDR3 runs to 14 residues. Germline values: CDR1 KGHSH, CDR2 LQKENI. V gave up 6 bases and J gave up 7 bases, with 16 bases separating them. In DNA, the CDR3 is TGTGCCAGCTCCTCCTCAGGAGCCCGTAATGAGCAGTTCTTC. The encoded protein is CASSSSGARNEQFF.

The CDR3 DNA reads TGCAGCGCCCAGACTAGCGGATCCTACGAGCAGTACTTC. This sequence encodes CSAQTSGSYEQYF. V gene TRBV29-1 combines with J gene TRBJ2-7; 9 positions agree with TRBD2. Trimming removed 7 bases from V and 1 base from J; junction bases left unmatched: 5. Germline loops: CDR1 SQVTM, CDR2 ANQGSEA. There are 13 residues in the CDR3.

The V gene is TRBV2, the J gene TRBJ1-2; D remains ambiguous. This CDR3 spans 12 amino acids. Per germline, CDR1 SNHLY and CDR2 FYNNEI. The V end was cut by 2 bases, the J end by 4 bases, with 5 bases between. The DNA of the CDR3 is TGTGCCAGCAGTGAACCGGGCTATGGCTACACCTTC. It yields the protein CASSEPGYGYTF.

The chain uses TRBV5-1 and TRBJ2-7, with 7 bases that match TRBD2. CDR1 is SGHRS, CDR2 YFSETQ, per germline. The CDR3 loop spans 14 amino acids. Germline trimming cut 1 base from V and 4 bases from J; bases unmatched to any gene: 5. The CDR3 DNA is TGCGCCAGCAGCTTGAGCGGGGTGGGGTACGAGCAGTACTTC. This sequence encodes CASSLSGVGYEQYF.

The rearrangement links TRBV5-1 to TRBJ2-2, with D tentatively TRBD2 (6 bases). V was trimmed by 4 bases and J by 0 bases, leaving 13 bases between them. The CDR3 runs 16 residues. Looked up from germline, CDR1 is SGHRS and CDR2 is YFSETQ. CDR3 in DNA: TGCGCCAGCAGCCCAGGAGGGGCTGCGAACACCGGGGAGCTGTTTTTT. It yields the protein CASSPGGAANTGELFF.

The rearrangement uses TRBV2 and TRBJ2-5, with D unresolved. This CDR3 is 13 amino acids long. Germline V gives CDR1 SNHLY, CDR2 FYNNEI. Trimming left V 6 bases short and J 0 bases short, with 8 bases between. Written as DNA, the CDR3 is TGTGCCAGCAGCGGGCGTTACCAAGAGACCCAGTACTTC. Protein sequence: CASSGRYQETQYF.

This clone was found once. This chain connects TRBV10-3 to TRBJ2-1, with TRBD1 as a possible D gene (6 bases). The length of the CDR3 is 13 residues. Germline V gene sequence: CDR1 ENHRY, CDR2 SYGVKD. Trimming removed 2 bases from V and 7 bases from J, with 9 bases in between. Here the CDR3 reads CAISEPGVNEQFF. DNA of the CDR3: TGTGCCATCAGTGAGCCAGGGGTTAATGAGCAGTTCTTC.

This clone has at least ten counts. V gene TRBV28 combines with J gene TRBJ1-4, with D tentatively TRBD1 (5 bases). Trimming shortened V by 10 bases and J by 1 base, and 16 bases separated the two germline ends. This CDR3 is built from 15 residues. Germline V gene data show CDR1 as MDHEN and CDR2 as SYDVKM. The DNA of the CDR3 is TGTGCCATTACCGACAGACGGGAAACTAATGAAAAACTGTTTTTT. Translation gives CAITDRRETNEKLFF.

The V gene is TRBV5-4, the J gene TRBJ2-1, with 8 nucleotides matching TRBD2. Germline CDR1 reads SGHNT; CDR2 reads YYREEE (reference sequence). The CDR3 sequence is 16 residues long. V lost 4 bases to trimming and J lost 3 bases; unmatched junction nucleotides: 9. The DNA for the CDR3 is TGTGCCAGCAGCCCGGGAGGTAGCGGGATCTACAATGAGCAGTTCTTC. It yields the protein CASSPGGSGIYNEQFF.

The chain joins TRBV7-2 to TRBJ2-7; no clear D. Trimming took off 2 bases at V and 3 bases at J, with 14 bases between the two ends. Germline V gene lookup returns CDR1 SGHTA and CDR2 FQGNSA. The CDR3 sequence is 15 residues long. For the CDR3, the DNA is TGTGCCAGCAGCTTAACCCCCGGGTCGATCTACGAGCAGTACTTC. Translated: CASSLTPGSIYEQYF.

This clone appeared a few times. The DNA of the CDR3 is TGTGCCAGCAGCCAAGAGGGACTAGCGGGAGTTGGCGAGCAGTACTTC. Residues: CASSQEGLAGVGEQYF. This chain links TRBV4-2 with TRBJ2-7; 14 bases map to TRBD2. This CDR3 has 16 residues. The trim removed 0 bases at V and 6 bases at J, leaving 4 bases unmatched. The germline V gene encodes CDR1 LGHNA and CDR2 YNFKEQ.

The rearrangement links TRBV7-2 to TRBJ2-1; 9 bases align to TRBD2. The CDR3 loop spans 15 amino acids. CDR1 is SGHTA, CDR2 FQGNSA, per germline. V shed 5 bases and J 7 bases; nucleotides not matched to a gene: 9. CDR3 bases: TGTGCCAGCAGCCCGCGGGGGGGGGACTTTAATGAGCAGTTCTTC. Its protein product is CASSPRGGDFNEQFF.